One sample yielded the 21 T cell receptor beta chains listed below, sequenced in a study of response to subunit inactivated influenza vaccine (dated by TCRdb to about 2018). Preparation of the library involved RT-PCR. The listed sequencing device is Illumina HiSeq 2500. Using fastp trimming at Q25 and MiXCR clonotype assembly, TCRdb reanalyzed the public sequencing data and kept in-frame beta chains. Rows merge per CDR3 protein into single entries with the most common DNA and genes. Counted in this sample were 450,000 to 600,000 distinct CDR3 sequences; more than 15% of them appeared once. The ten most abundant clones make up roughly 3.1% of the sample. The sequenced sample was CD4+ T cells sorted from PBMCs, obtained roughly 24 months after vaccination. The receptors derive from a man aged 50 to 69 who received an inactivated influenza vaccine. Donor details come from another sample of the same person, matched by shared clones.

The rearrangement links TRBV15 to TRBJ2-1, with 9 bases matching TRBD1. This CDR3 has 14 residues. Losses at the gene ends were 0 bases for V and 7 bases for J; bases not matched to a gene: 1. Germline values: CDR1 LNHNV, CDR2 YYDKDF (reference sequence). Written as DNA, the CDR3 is TGTGCCACCAGCAGAGAAGGGACAGGGAATGAGCAGTTCTTC. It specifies CATSREGTGNEQFF.

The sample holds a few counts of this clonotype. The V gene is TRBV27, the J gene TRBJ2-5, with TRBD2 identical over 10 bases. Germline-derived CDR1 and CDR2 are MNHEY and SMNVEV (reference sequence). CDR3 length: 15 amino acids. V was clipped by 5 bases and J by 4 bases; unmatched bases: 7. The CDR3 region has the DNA TGTGCCAGCAGTGCATCACTAGCGGGGAGAGAGACCCAGTACTTC. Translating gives CASSASLAGRETQYF.

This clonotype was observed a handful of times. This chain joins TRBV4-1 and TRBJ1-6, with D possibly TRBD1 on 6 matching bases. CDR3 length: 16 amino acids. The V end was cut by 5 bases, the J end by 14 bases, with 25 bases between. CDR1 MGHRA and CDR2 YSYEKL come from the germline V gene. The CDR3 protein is CASSLQTGTPFEALHF. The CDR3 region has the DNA TGCGCCAGCAGCTTACAAACCGGGACACCCTTTGAGGCCCTCCACTTT.

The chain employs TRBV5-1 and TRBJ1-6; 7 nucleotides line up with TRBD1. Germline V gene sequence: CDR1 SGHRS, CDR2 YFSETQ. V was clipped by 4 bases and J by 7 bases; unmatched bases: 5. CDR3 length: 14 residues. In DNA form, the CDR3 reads TGCGCCAGCAGCGAACAGGGGTGGAATTCACCCCTCCACTTT. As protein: CASSEQGWNSPLHF.

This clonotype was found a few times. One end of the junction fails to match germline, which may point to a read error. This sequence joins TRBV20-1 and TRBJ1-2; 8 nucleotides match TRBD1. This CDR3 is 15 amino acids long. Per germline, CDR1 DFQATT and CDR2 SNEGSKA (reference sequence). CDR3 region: CSASRFQGAGGGYTF. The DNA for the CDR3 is TGCAGCGCTAGTCGTTTCCAGGGGGCCGGAGGAGGCTACACCTTC.

The CDR3 bases are TGTGCCACGGCGCGGCGTAGTACAGATACGCAGTATTTT. It yields the protein CATARRSTDTQYF. The chain employs TRBV24-1 and TRBJ2-3; D call uncertain. This CDR3 has 13 amino acids. V dropped 10 bases and J dropped 3 bases, with 13 bases sitting between them. Per the germline V gene, CDR1 is KGHDR and CDR2 is SFDVKD.

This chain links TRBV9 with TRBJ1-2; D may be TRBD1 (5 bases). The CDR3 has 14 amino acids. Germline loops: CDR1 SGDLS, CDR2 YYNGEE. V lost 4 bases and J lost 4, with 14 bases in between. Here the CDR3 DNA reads TGTGCCAGCAGCCTGGAACAGGCGCCCTATGGCTACACCTTC. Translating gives CASSLEQAPYGYTF.

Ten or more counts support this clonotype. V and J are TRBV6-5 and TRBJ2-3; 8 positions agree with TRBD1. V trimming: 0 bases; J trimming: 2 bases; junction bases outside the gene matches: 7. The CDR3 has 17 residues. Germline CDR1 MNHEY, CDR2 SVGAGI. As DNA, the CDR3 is TGTGCCAGCAGTTACTCCCCGACAGGGGCTTTCACAGATACGCAGTATTTT. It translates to CASSYSPTGAFTDTQYF.

CDR3 bases: TGCGCCAGCAGCTTGGCCGTAAGCGGGCTGTCCTACGAGCAGTACTTC. This sequence encodes CASSLAVSGLSYEQYF. The chain recombines TRBV5-1 with TRBJ2-7; D is possibly TRBD2 (6 bases). Between the trimmed V and J ends, which lost 0 bases and 1 base, there was a span of 14 bases. This CDR3 has 16 amino acids. CDR1 is SGHRS and CDR2 is YFSETQ in the germline V gene. Full variable domain (remainder filled in from reference TRBV5-1 and TRBJ2-7): KAGVTQTPRYLIKTRGQQVTLSCSPISGHRSVSWYQQTPGQGLQFLFEYFSETQRNKGNFPGRFSGRQFSNSRSEMNVSTLELGDSALYLCASSLAVSGLSYEQYFGPGTRLTVT.

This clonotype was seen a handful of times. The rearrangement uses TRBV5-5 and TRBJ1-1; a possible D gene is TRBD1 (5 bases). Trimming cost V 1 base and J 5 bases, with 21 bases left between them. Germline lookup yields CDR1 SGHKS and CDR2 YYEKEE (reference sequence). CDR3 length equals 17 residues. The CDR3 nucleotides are TGTGCCAGCAGCTTGTTCATTTCCCTCCAGGGAGGAACTGAAGCTTTCTTT. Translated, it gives CASSLFISLQGGTEAFF.

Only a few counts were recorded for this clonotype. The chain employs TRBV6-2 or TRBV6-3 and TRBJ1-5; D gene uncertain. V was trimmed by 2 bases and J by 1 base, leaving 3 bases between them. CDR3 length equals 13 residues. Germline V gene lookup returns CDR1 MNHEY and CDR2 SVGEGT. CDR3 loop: CASSYPSNQPQHF. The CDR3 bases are TGTGCCAGCAGTTACCCGAGCAATCAGCCCCAGCATTTT.

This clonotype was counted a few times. CDR3 in amino acids: CASTRGGSEQYF. The CDR3 DNA reads TGTGCCAGCACCCGTGGTGGGAGCGAGCAGTACTTC. The chain uses TRBV6-5 and TRBJ2-7; perhaps TRBD2 as D (5 bases). This CDR3 comprises 12 residues. CDR1 and CDR2 (germline): MNHEY, SVGAGI. The germline V and J ends were trimmed by 7 bases and 6 bases, with 13 bases remaining between them.

The DNA of the CDR3 is TGTGCCAGCAGCTTGCCTCCAAGCAATGAGCAGTTCTTC. Translating it yields CASSLPPSNEQFF. The genes are TRBV7-2 and TRBJ2-1, with unresolved D. The germline V gene encodes CDR1 SGHTA and CDR2 FQGNSA. CDR3 size: 13 residues. Between the trimmed V and J ends, which lost 3 bases and 6 bases, there was a span of 9 bases.

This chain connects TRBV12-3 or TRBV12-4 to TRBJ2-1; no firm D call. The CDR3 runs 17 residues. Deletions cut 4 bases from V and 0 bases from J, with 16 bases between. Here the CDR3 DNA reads TGTGCCAGCAGTTCTTGGTTAGACTGGGCCTCCTACAATGAGCAGTTCTTC. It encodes CASSSWLDWASYNEQFF.

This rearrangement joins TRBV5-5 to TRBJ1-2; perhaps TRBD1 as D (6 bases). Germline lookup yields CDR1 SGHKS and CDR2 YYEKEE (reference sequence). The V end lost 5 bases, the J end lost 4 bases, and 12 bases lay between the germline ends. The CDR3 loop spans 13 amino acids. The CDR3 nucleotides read TGTGCCAGCAGTCGTCAGGGGACCTATGGCTACACCTTC. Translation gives CASSRQGTYGYTF.

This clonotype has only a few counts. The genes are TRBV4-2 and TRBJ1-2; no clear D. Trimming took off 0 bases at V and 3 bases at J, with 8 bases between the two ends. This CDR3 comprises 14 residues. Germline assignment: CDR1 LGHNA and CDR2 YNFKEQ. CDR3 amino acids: CASSQDPQDYGYTF. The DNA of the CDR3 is TGTGCCAGCAGCCAAGATCCGCAAGACTATGGCTACACCTTC.

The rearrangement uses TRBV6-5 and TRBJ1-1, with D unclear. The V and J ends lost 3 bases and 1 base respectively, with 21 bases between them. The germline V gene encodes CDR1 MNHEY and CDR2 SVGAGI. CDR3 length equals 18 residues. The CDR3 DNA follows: TGTGCCAGCAGTTATGGACGTAACTTGGGGTCCCGGAACACTGAAGCTTTCTTT. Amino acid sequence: CASSYGRNLGSRNTEAFF.

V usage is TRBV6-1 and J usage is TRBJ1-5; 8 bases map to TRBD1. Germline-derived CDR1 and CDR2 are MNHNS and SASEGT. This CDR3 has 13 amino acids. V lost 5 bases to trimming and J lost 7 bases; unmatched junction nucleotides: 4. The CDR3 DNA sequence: TGTGCCAGCAGTCGGACAGGGCGACAGCCCCAGCATTTT. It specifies CASSRTGRQPQHF.

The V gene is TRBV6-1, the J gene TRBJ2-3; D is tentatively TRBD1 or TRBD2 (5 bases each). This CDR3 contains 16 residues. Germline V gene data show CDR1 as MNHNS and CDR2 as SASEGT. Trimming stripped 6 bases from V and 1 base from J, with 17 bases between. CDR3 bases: TGTGCCAGCAGCCCCTTTGGGCAGGGACGCACAGATACGCAGTATTTT. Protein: CASSPFGQGRTDTQYF.

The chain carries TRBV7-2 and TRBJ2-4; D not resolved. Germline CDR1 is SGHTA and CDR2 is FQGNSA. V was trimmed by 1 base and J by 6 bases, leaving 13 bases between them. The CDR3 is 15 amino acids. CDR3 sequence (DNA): TGTGCCAGCAGCTTAGGTCCAGGAGAAGGAAACATTCAGTACTTC. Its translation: CASSLGPGEGNIQYF.

The CDR3 nucleotides read TGTGCCATCAGTGAGGTGAGGGCCGCTTCGGATGAGCAGTTCTTC. Its protein product is CAISEVRAASDEQFF. V and J are TRBV10-3 and TRBJ2-1; maybe TRBD2 (5 bases). The CDR3 spans 15 residues. V lost 2 bases to trimming and J lost 8 bases, with 16 bases between them. Looked up from germline, CDR1 is ENHRY and CDR2 is SYGVKD.